These 4 T cell receptor beta chains came from one sample sequenced in a study of blood T cell repertoires in COVID-19. TCRdb's copy holds only in-frame clones and misses some; the assay was immunoSEQ multiplex PCR. The table lists 300,000 to 400,000 clones, over 75% of them singletons, with under 1.3% in the top ten. Specimen: PBMCs or T cells enriched from blood (not recorded which). Every receptor here comes from a woman in her 30s who had recovered from COVID-19.

J is TRBJ2-7 and V is TRBV18; TRBD1 aligns across 7 bases. V lost 8 bases, J lost 0 bases, and 7 bases stayed unmatched. The CDR3 has 14 amino acids. Germline V lookup: CDR1 KGHSH, CDR2 LQKENI. DNA for the CDR3: TGTGCCAGCCAGAGGGGACAGATCTCCTACGAGCAGTACTTC. Its protein product is CASQRGQISYEQYF.

The chain is built from TRBV18 and TRBJ2-5, with a possible D match to TRBD1 (5 bases). Germline lookup yields CDR1 KGHSH and CDR2 LQKENI. The CDR3 is 15 residues long. Trimming shortened V by 6 bases and J by 2 bases, and 16 bases separated the two germline ends. CDR3: CASSGSPRAQETQYF. In DNA form, the CDR3 reads TGTGCCAGCTCTGGTTCCCCCAGGGCTCAAGAGACCCAGTACTTC.

V is TRBV3-1 (or the pseudogene TRBV3-2) and J is TRBJ1-6; tentative D call: TRBD1 (5 bases). CDR1 LGHDT and CDR2 YNNKEL come from the germline V gene (reference sequence). The CDR3 consists of 13 residues. Between the trimmed V and J ends, which lost 1 base and 13 bases, there was a span of 11 bases. CDR3 bases: TGTGCCAGCAGCCAAGGGGGGGTGAGTCCCCTCCACTTT. It yields the protein CASSQGGVSPLHF.

The rearrangement uses TRBV12-5 and TRBJ2-3; D is perhaps TRBD2 (7 bases). The germline V gene has CDR1 LGHNT and CDR2 FRNRAP. V was pared by 1 base and J by 4 bases, with 18 bases between. The CDR3 runs 17 residues. In DNA form, the CDR3 reads TGTGCTAGTGGTTTGGCTAGGGGGGGGCTTTTCTCAGATACGCAGTATTTT. Residues: CASGLARGGLFSDTQYF. The complete variable domain, with remaining parts taken from reference TRBV12-5 and TRBJ2-3, reads DARVTQTPRHKVTEMGQEVTMRCQPILGHNTVFWYRQTMMQGLELLAYFRNRAPLDDSGMPKDRFSAEMPDATLATLKIQPSEPRDSAVYFCASGLARGGLFSDTQYFGPGTRLTVL.